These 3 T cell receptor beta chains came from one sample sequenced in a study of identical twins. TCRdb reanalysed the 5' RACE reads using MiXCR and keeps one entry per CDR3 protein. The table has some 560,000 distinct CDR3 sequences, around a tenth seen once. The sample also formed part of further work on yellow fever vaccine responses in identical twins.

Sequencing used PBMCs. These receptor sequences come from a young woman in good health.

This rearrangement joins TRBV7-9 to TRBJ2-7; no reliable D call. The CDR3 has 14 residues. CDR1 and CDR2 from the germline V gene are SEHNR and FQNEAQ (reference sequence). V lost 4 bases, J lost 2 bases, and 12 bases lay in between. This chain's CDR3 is CASSSQLGPYEQYF. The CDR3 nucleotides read TGTGCCAGCAGCTCCCAGTTGGGCCCCTACGAGCAGTACTTC.

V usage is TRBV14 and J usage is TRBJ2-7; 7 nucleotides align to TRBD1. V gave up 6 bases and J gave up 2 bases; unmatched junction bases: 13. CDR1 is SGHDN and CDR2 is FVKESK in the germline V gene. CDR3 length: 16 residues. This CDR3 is CASSPDRTLPPYEQYF. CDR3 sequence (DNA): TGTGCCAGCAGTCCGGACAGGACCCTACCACCCTACGAGCAGTACTTC.

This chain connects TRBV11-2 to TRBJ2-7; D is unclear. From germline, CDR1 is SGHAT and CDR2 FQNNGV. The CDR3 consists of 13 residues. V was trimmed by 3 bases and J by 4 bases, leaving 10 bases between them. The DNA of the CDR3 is TGTGCCAGCAGCTTGTTTCCCGGATACGAGCAGTACTTC. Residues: CASSLFPGYEQYF.